This T cell receptor (beta chain) appears in the sequencing data of a study of blood T cell repertoires in COVID-19. Study-level information: Material from acute and convalescent COVID-19 was sourced from the United States, Italy and Spain. From T cells, B-cell-depleted T cells, or PBMCs came the material, which was cDNA or gDNA.

In the authors' workflow: Reference gene primer amplification gave estimated nucleated cell counts. The data were produced by immunoSEQ multiplex PCR, yet TCRdb's version contains in-frame clones alone and is incomplete. V and J calls and clone size are as listed in that table; D and trimming were resolved from the DNA. Of about 210,000 clones detected, roughly 78% appear once; the ten largest clones hold over 9.5%. This clone appeared a single time. The germline V gene has CDR1 PRHDT and CDR2 FYEKMQ (reference sequence). The CDR3 covers 19 residues. The J segment lost 0 bases and the V segment lost 5 bases, leaving 11 bases of the junction unmatched.

This sequence originates from a woman aged 35 to 49 with acute or convalescent COVID-19. This chain joins TRBV13 and TRBJ2-6, with 9 positions matching TRBD2. Sequencing was performed on peripheral blood. This chain's CDR3 is CASSPYPLSGSSGANVLTF. The DNA for the CDR3 is TGTGCCAGCAGCCCCTACCCCCTTAGCGGGAGCTCTGGGGCCAACGTCCTGACTTTC.